A selection of T cell receptor beta chains follows, all from one sample in a study of T cell responses to AZD1222 COVID-19 vaccine. Profiling relied on immunoSEQ multiplex PCR, and the TCRdb table lists in-frame clones only, not all of them. The table records around 110,000 clones, about 90% of them present only once. The starting material was peripheral blood, obtained on day 0 of AZD1222 vaccination. The origin of the receptors is an adult in good health. Each CDR3 is given without its conserved first and last residue. The D gene is left open where the match is weak. Clone size is given for some rows only: seen once, a few or many times, or a class if the clone is expanded.

v_call	clone_size	j_call	d_call	cdr3_aa
TRBV9	-	TRBJ1-3	-	ASSVAPDGNTIY
TRBV5-6	-	TRBJ1-1	-	ASSLRMTDLNTEAF
TRBV7-2	-	TRBJ2-7	TRBD1	ASSLEGRGLYEQY
TRBV12-3/TRBV12-4	once	TRBJ1-2	-	ASGGRYGYT
TRBV18	-	TRBJ1-4	TRBD1	ASSLGTVEEKLF
TRBV18	once	TRBJ1-1	TRBD1	ASSPVGQGTEAF
TRBV7-9	few	TRBJ2-7	-	ASSPPATGLATYEQY
TRBV19	-	TRBJ1-1	-	ASNNAQGFPTEAF
TRBV5-4	few	TRBJ2-5	-	ASSLTGEETQY
TRBV5-1	-	TRBJ2-2	TRBD2	ASSTTGTSGGELF
TRBV4-2	-	TRBJ1-2	TRBD1	ASSQEDRRNYGYT
TRBV9	-	TRBJ2-7	-	ASSKWGVSSYEQY
TRBV15	-	TRBJ2-7	TRBD1	ATSRGRTGGFGEQY
TRBV10-2	-	TRBJ1-1	-	ASSGERNTEAF
TRBV5-4	-	TRBJ2-2	TRBD2	ASSLGLAGGIGTGELF
TRBV7-2	-	TRBJ1-5	TRBD1	ASSPTGFGSNQPQH
TRBV7-8	-	TRBJ1-2	TRBD1	ASSLAQGANYGYT
TRBV5-1	-	TRBJ1-1	-	ASSLAAPDTEAF
TRBV28	-	TRBJ1-2	TRBD1	ASSSRGQPNYGYT
TRBV7-2	-	TRBJ2-3	TRBD2	ASSLRGGGRANLADTQY
TRBV4-2	-	TRBJ1-3	-	ASSREVRPTVLSGNTIY
TRBV4-1	-	TRBJ1-6	TRBD1	ASSLGTGDNSPLH
TRBV4-2	-	TRBJ1-6	-	ASSQEIQGGLGNSPLH
TRBV18	-	TRBJ2-2	TRBD2	ASPHPPSGSSWNTGELF
TRBV27	-	TRBJ2-5	-	ASSSPGRRGLYQETQY
TRBV7-2	-	TRBJ1-2	-	ASRRVPEPYGYT
TRBV30	-	TRBJ1-2	TRBD1	AWSGRRGQGAGGYT
TRBV15	-	TRBJ1-1	TRBD1	ATSRGQGAEAF
TRBV28	-	TRBJ2-2	TRBD1	ASSSDREIDTGELF
TRBV7-2	-	TRBJ1-5	TRBD1	ASSLGQAPGRNQPQH
TRBV5-1	once	TRBJ2-1	-	ASSFGDSSYNEQF
TRBV4-2	-	TRBJ2-7	TRBD2	ASSPWTSGDYEQY
TRBV19	-	TRBJ2-1	-	ASSILQGNEQF
TRBV29-1	-	TRBJ2-7	TRBD2	SVERLAGETYEQY
TRBV7-7	once	TRBJ2-2	-	ASSAGTLNTGELF